This T cell receptor beta chain was recorded in a study of neurological immune-mediated disorders. Study-wide points: Among 34 multiple sclerosis patients, 18 had repertoires that phylogenetic grouping placed in one related-CDR3 cluster, a possible signature.

V lost 3 bases and J lost 3, with 8 bases in between. The CDR3 length is 14 residues. The germline CDR1 and CDR2 sequences are KGHSH and LQKENI. Many counts were recorded for this clonotype. Its antigen is undetermined. Sorted libraries came from about a million CD4+ or CD8+ T cells. TCRdb re-analysed the 5' RACE reads in MiXCR, keeping a single row per CDR3 protein. The table includes roughly 52,000 distinct CDR3 sequences, approximately 3.6% detected once. The sequenced sample consisted of CD4+ T cells from blood. The TCR sequence derives from a woman aged 40 to 50 with multiple sclerosis. This chain connects TRBV18 to TRBJ2-2, with D perhaps TRBD1 (6 bases). The CDR3 reads CASSPGQYTGELFF. The DNA for the CDR3 is TGTGCCAGCTCACCCGGACAGTACACCGGGGAGCTGTTTTTT.